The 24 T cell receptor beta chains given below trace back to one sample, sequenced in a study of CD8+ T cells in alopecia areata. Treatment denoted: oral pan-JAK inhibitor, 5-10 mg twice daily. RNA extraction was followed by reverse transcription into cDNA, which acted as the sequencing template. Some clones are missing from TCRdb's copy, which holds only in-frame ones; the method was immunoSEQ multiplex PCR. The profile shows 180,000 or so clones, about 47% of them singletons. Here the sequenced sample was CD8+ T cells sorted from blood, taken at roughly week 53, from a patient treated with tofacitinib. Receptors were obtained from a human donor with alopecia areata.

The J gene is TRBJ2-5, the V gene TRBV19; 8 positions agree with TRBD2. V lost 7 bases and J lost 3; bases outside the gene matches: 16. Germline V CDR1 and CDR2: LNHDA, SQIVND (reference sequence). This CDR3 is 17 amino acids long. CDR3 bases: TGTGCCAGTAATTCCCCCCAGCGGGGGCTAAAGGAAGAGACCCAGTACTTC. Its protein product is CASNSPQRGLKEETQYF. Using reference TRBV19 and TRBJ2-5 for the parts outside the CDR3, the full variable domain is DGGITQSPKYLFRKEGQNVTLSCEQNLNHDAMYWYRQDPGQGLRLIYYSQIVNDFQKGDIAEGYSVSREKKESFPLTVTSAQKNPTAFYLCASNSPQRGLKEETQYFGPGTRLLVL.

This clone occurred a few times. Here the CDR3 reads CASSLLVTGELFF. The CDR3 DNA reads as TGTGCCAGCAGCTTATTAGTCACCGGGGAGCTGTTTTTT. This rearrangement joins TRBV13 to TRBJ2-2; D gene uncertain. Germline assignment: CDR1 PRHDT and CDR2 FYEKMQ (reference sequence). V lost 2 bases, J lost 4 bases, and 5 bases lay in between. The CDR3 is 13 amino acids.

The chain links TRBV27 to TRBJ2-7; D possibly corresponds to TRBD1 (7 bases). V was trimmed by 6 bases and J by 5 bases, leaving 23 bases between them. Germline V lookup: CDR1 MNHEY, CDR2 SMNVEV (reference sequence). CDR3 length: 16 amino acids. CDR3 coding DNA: TGTGCCAGCAGCCGGACAGGACTAACCGGGCCCCACGAGCAGTACTTC. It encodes CASSRTGLTGPHEQYF.

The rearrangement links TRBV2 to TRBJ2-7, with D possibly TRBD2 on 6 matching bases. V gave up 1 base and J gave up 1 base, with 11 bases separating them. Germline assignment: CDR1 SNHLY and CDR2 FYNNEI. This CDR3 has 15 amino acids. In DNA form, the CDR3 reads TGTGCCAGCAGTGAAGGTGGGGGGACTTCCTACGAGCAGTACTTC. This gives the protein CASSEGGGTSYEQYF.

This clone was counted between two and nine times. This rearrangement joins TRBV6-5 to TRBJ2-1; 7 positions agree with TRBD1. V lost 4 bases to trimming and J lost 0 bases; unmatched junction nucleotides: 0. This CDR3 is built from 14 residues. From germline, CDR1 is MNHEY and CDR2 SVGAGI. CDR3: CASSWDSSYNEQFF. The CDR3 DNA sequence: TGTGCCAGCAGTTGGGACAGCTCCTACAATGAGCAGTTCTTC.

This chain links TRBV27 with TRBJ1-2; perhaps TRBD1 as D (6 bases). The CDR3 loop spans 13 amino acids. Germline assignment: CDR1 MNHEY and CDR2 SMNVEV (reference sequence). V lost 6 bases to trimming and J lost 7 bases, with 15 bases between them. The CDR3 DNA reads TGTGCCAGCAGCGTAACAGGGTACGGTGGCTACACCTTC. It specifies CASSVTGYGGYTF.

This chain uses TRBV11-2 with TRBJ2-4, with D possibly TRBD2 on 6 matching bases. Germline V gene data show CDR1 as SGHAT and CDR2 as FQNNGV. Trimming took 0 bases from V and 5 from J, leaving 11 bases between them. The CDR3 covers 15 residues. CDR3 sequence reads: CASSLEIGEENIQYF. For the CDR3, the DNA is TGTGCCAGCAGCTTAGAGATCGGGGAGGAAAACATTCAGTACTTC.

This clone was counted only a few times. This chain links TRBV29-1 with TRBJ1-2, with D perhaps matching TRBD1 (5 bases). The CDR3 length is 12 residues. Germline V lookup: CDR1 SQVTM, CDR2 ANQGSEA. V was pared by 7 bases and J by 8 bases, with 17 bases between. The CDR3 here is CSAQQDSWGYTF. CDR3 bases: TGCAGCGCTCAACAGGATTCATGGGGCTACACCTTC. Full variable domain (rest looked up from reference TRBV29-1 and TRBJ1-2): SAVISQKPSRDICQRGTSLTIQCQVDSQVTMMFWYRQQPGQSLTLIATANQGSEATYESGFVIDKFPISRPNLTFSTLTVSNMSPEDSSIYLCSAQQDSWGYTFGSGTRLTVV.

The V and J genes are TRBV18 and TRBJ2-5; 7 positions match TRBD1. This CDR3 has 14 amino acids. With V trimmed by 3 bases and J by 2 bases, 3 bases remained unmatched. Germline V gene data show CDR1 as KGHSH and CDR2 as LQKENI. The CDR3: CASSPGQPQETQYF. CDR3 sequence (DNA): TGTGCCAGCTCACCGGGACAGCCGCAAGAGACCCAGTACTTC.

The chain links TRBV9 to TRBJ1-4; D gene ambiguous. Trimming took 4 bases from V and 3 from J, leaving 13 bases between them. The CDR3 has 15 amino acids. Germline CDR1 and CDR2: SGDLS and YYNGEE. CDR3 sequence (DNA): TGTGCCAGCAGCCCCTTTAGCAGCGCTAATGAAAAACTGTTTTTT. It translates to CASSPFSSANEKLFF.

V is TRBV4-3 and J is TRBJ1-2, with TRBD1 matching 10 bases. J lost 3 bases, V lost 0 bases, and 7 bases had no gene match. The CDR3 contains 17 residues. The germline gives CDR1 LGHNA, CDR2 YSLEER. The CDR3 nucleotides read TGCGCCAGCAGCCAAGAGGCAGGACAGGGGGGTTACTATGGCTACACCTTC. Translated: CASSQEAGQGGYYGYTF.

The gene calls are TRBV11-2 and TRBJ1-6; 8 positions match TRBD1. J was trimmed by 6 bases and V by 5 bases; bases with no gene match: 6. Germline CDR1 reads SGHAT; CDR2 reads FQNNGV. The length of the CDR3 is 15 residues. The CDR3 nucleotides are TGTGCCAGCAGCCGGACAGGGCTAACTAATTCACCCCTCCACTTT. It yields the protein CASSRTGLTNSPLHF.

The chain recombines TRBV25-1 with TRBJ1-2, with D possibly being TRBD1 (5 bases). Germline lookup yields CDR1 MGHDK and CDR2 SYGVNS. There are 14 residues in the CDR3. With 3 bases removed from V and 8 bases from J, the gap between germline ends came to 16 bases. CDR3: CASSDLRGGSGYTF. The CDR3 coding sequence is TGTGCCAGCAGTGATTTAAGGGGAGGTAGCGGCTACACCTTC.

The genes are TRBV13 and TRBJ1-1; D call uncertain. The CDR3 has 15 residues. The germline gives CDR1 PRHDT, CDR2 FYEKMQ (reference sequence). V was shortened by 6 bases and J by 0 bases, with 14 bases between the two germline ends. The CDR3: CASRTTETLNTEAFF. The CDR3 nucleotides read TGTGCCAGCAGAACCACGGAAACATTGAACACTGAAGCTTTCTTT.

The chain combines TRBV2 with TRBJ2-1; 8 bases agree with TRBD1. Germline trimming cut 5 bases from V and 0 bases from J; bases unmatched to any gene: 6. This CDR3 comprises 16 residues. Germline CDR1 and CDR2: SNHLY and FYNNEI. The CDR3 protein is CASSLSGGTSYNEQFF. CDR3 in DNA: TGTGCCAGCAGTCTTTCAGGGGGCACCTCCTACAATGAGCAGTTCTTC.

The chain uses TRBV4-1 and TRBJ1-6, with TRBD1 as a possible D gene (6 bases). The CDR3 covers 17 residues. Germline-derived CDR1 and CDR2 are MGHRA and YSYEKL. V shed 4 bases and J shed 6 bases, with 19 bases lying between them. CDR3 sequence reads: CASSRQPPGQVNSPLHF. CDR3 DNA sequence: TGCGCCAGCAGCCGACAACCCCCGGGACAAGTTAATTCACCCCTCCACTTT.

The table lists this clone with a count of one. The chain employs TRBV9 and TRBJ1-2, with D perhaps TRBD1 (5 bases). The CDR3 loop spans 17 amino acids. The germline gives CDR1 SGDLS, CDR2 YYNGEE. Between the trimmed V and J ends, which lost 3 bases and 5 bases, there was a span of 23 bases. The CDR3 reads CASSGGQVAGRIYGYTF. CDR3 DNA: TGTGCCAGCAGCGGAGGGCAGGTGGCAGGGAGAATTTATGGCTACACCTTC.

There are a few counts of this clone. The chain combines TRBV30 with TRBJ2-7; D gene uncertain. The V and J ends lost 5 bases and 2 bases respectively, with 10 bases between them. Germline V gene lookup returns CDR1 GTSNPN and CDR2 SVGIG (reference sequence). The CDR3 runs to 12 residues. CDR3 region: CAWGTKTYEQYF. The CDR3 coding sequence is TGTGCCTGGGGAACAAAGACCTACGAGCAGTACTTC.

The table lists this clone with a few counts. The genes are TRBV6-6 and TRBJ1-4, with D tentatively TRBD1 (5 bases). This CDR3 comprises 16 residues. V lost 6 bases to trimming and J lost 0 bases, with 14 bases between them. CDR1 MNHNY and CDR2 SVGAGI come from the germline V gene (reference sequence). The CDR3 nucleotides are TGTGCCAGCAGAAATCACAGGACCGCAACTAATGAAAAACTGTTTTTT. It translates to CASRNHRTATNEKLFF.

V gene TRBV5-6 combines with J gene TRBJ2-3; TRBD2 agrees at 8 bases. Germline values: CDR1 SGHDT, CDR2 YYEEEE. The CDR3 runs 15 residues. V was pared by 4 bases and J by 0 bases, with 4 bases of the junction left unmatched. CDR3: CASSLSGASTDTQYF. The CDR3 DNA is TGTGCCAGCAGCCTTAGCGGGGCGAGCACAGATACGCAGTATTTT.

The chain's CDR3 is CASSLMTSETYNEQFF. In DNA form, the CDR3 reads TGTGCCAGCAGCTTGATGACTAGCGAGACCTACAATGAGCAGTTCTTC. The V call is TRBV11-2, the J call TRBJ2-1, with TRBD2 identical over 8 bases. The CDR3 has 16 amino acids. The germline gives CDR1 SGHAT, CDR2 FQNNGV. Unmatched junction bases numbered 6, after V lost 3 bases and J lost 2 bases. Supplemented by reference TRBV11-2 and TRBJ2-1, the full variable domain reads EAGVAQSPRYKIIEKRQSVAFWCNPISGHATLYWYQQILGQGPKLLIQFQNNGVVDDSQLPKDRFSAERLKGVDSTLKIQPAKLEDSAVYLCASSLMTSETYNEQFFGPGTRLTVL.

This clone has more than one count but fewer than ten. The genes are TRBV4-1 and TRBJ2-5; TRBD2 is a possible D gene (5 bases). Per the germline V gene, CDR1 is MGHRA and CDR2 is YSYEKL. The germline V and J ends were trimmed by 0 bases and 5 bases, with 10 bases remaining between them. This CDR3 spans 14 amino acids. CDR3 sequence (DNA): TGCGCCAGCAGCCAAGAACGAGGGTACGAGACCCAGTACTTC. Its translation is CASSQERGYETQYF.

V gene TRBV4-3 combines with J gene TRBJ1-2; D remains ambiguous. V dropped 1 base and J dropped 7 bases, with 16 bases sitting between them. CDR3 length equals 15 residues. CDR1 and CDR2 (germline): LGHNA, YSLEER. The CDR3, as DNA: TGCGCCAGCAGCCAAGTGACTCTCCAATTTTCTGGCTACACCTTC. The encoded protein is CASSQVTLQFSGYTF.

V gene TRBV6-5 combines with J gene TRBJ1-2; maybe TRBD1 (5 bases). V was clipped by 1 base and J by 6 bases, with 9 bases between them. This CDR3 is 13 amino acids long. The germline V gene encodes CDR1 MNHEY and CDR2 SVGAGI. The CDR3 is CASSYFSGHGYTF. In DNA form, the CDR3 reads TGTGCCAGCAGTTACTTTTCAGGGCATGGCTACACCTTC.